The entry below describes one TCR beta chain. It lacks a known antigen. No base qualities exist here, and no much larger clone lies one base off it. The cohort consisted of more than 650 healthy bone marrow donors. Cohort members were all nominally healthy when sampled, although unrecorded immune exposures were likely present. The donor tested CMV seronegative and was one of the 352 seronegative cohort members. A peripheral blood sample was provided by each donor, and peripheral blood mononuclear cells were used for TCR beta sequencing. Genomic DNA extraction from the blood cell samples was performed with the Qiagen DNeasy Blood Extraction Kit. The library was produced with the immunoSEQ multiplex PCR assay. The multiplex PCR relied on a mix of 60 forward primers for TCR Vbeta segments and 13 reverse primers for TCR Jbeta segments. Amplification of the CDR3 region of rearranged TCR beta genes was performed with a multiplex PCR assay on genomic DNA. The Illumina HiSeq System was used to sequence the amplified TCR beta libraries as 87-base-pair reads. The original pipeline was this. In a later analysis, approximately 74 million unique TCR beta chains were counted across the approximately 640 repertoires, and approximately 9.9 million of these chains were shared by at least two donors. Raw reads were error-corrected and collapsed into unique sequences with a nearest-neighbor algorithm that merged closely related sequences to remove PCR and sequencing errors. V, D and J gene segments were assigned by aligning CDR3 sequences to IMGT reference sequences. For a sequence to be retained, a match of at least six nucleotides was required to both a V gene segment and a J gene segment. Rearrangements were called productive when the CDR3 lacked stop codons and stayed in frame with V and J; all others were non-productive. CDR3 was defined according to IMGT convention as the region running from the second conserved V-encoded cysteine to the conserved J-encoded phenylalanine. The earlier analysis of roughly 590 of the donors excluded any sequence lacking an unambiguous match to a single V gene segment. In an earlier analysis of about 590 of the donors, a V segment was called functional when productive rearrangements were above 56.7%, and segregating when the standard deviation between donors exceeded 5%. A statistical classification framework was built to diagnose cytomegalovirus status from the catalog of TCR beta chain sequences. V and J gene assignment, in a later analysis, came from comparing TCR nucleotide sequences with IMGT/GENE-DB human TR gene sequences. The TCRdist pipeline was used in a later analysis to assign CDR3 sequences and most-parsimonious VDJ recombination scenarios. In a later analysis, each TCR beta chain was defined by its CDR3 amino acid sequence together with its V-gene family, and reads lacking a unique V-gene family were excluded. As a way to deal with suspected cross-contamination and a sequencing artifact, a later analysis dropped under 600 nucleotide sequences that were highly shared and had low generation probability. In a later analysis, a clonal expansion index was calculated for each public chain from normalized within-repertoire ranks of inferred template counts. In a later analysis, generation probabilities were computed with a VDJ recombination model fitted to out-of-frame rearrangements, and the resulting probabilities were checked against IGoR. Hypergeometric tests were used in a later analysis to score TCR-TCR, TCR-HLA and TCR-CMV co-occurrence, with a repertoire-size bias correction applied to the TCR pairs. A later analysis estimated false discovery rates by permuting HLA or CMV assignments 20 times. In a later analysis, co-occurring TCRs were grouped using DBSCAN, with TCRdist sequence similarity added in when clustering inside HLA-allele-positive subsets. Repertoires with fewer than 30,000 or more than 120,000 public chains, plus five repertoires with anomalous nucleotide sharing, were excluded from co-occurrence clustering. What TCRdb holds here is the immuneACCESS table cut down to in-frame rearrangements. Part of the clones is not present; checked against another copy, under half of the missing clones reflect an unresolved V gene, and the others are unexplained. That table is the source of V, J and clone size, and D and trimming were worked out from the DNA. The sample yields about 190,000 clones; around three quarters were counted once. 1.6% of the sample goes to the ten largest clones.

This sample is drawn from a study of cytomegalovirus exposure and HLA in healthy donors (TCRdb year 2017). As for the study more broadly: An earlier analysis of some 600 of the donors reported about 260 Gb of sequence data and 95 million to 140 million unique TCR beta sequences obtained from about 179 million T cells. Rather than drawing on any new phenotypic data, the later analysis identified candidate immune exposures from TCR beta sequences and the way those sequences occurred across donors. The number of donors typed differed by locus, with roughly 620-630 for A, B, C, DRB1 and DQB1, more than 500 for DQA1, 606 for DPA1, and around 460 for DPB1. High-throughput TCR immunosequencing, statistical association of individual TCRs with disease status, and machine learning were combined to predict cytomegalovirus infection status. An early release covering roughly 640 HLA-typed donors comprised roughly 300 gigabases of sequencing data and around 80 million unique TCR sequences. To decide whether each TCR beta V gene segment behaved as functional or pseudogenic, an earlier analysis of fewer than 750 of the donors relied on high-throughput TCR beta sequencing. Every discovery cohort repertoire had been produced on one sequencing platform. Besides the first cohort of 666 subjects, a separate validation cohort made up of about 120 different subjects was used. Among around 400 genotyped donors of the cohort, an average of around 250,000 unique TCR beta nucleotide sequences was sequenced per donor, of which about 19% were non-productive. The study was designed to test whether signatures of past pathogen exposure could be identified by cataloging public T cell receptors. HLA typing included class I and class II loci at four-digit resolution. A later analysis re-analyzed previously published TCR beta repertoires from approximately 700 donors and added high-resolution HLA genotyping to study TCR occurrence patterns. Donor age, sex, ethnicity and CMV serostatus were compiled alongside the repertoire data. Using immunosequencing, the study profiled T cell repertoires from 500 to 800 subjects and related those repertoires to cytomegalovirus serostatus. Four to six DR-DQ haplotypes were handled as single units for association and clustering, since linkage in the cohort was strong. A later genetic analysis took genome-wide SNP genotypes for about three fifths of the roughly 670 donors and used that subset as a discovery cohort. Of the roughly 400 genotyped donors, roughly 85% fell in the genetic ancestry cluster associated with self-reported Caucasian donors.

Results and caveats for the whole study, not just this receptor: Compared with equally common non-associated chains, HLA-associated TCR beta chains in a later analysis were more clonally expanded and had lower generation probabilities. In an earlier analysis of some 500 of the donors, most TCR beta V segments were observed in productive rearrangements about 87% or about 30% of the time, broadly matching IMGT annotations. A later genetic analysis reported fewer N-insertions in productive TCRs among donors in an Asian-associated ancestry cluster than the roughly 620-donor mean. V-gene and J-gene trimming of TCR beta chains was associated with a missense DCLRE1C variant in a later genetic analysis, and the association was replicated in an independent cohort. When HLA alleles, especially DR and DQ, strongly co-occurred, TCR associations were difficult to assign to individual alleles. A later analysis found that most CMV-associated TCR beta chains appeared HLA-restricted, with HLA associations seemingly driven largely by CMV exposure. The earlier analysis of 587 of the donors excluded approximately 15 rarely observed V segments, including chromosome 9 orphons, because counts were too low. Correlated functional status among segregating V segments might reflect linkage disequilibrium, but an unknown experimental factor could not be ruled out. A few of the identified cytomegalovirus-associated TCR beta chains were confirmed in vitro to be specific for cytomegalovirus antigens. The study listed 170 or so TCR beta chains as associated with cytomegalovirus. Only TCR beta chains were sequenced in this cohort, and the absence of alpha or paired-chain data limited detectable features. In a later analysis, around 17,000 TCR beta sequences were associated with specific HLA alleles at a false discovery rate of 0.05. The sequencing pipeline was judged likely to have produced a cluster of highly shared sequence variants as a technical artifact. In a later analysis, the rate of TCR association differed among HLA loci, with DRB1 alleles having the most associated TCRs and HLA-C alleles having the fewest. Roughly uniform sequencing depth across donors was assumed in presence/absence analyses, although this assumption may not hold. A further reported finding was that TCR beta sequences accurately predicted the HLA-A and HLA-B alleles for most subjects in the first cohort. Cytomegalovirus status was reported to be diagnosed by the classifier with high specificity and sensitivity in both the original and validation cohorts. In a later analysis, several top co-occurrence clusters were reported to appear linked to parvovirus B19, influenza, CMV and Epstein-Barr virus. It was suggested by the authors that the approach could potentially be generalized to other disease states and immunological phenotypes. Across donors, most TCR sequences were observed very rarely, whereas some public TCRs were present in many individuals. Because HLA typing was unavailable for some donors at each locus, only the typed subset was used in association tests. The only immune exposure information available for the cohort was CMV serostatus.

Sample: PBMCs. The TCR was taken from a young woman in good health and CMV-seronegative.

For the CDR3, the sequence is CAWSAGTDNSPLHF. The base sequence is TGTGCCTGGAGCGCCGGGACAGATAATTCACCCCTCCACTTT. The chain uses TRBV30 and TRBJ1-6; 7 central bases correspond to TRBD1. The germline V gene encodes CDR1 GTSNPN and CDR2 SVGIG (reference sequence). The CDR3 spans 14 residues, from the cysteine through the phenylalanine. Of all the DNA, just the CDR3 is kept, 42 bases in frame from base 1. Trimming leaves V shorter by 3 bases and J shorter by 5 bases, with the junction holding 4 bases beyond the gene matches.